This is a list of T cell receptor beta chains from one sample in a study of OX40 agonist ivuxolimab in advanced cancers. Clones were read by immunoSEQ multiplex PCR, and TCRdb kept only the in-frame ones, dropping some. The profile shows around 60,000 clones, roughly 87% of them singletons. This specimen consisted of CD4+ or CD8+ T cells sorted from blood, obtained in a trial of the OX40 agonist ivuxolimab. The receptors stem from an adult with an advanced solid tumor such as melanoma, head and neck, liver or kidney cancer. Each CDR3 is given with its conserved first and last residue. The D gene is left open where the match is weak. Not all rows give a size; the values are once, few, many and, for expanded clones, a class.

size	D	V	J	CDR3	DNA
.	TRBD2	TRBV10-1	TRBJ2-7	CASSEYLAGETGYEQYF	TGCGCCAGCAGTGAGTACCTAGCGGGAGAGACTGGCTACGAGCAGTACTTC
many	.	TRBV7-9	TRBJ1-2	CASSSKAGFNYGYTF	TGTGCCAGCAGCTCTAAGGCAGGGTTTAACTATGGCTACACCTTC
.	.	TRBV7-8	TRBJ2-7	CASSSRTHSYEQYF	TGTGCCAGCAGCTCTCGGACGCACTCCTACGAGCAGTACTTC
.	.	TRBV7-3	TRBJ2-1	CASSLFKGEVTYNEQFF	TGTGCCAGCAGCTTATTTAAGGGGGAGGTTACCTACAATGAGCAGTTCTTC
.	.	TRBV30	TRBJ2-2	CAWSVFQLNTGELFF	TGTGCCTGGAGTGTATTCCAACTGAACACCGGGGAGCTGTTTTTT
.	.	TRBV6-1	TRBJ2-7	CASSEARLNVGGQYF	TGTGCCAGCAGTGAAGCTCGTCTTAACGTGGGCGGGCAGTACTTC
.	.	TRBV5-1	TRBJ2-7	CASSRTPTGTNEQYF	TGCGCCAGCAGCCGGACCCCCACAGGTACGAACGAGCAGTACTTC
.	TRBD1	TRBV5-6	TRBJ1-4	CASSTTGGFGKLFF	TGTGCCAGCAGTACTACAGGGGGCTTCGGAAAACTGTTTTTT
.	TRBD1	TRBV7-9	TRBJ1-1	CLIVVDRANTEAFF	TGCCTAATTGTTGTTGACAGGGCGAACACTGAAGCTTTCTTT
.	.	TRBV27	TRBJ2-7	CASSLSTASYEQYF	TGTGCCAGCAGTTTATCCACGGCCTCCTACGAGCAGTACTTC
.	TRBD1	TRBV9	TRBJ2-5	CASSDLGQGARETQYF	TGTGCCAGCAGCGACCTCGGACAGGGGGCTAGGGAGACCCAGTACTTC
.	.	TRBV11-3	TRBJ2-7	CASSVGASPSEQYF	TGTGCCAGCAGCGTCGGGGCTTCGCCCAGCGAGCAGTACTTC
.	.	TRBV5-4	TRBJ2-4	CASSPIAGIQYF	TGTGCCAGCAGCCCCATAGCCGGCATTCAGTACTTC
.	TRBD2	TRBV7-3	TRBJ2-3	CASSLGLAGTDTQYF	TGTGCCAGCAGCTTAGGACTAGCGGGCACAGATACGCAGTATTTT
.	TRBD1	TRBV25-1	TRBJ2-1	CASRGFGDRGEQFF	TGTGCCAGCAGGGGGTTCGGGGACAGGGGAGAGCAGTTCTTC
few	.	TRBV10-2	TRBJ2-1	CASSVQAEYNEQFF	TGCGCCAGCAGTGTTCAGGCGGAATACAATGAGCAGTTCTTC
.	TRBD1	TRBV19	TRBJ2-2	CASSPTGTATGELFF	TGTGCCAGTAGCCCGACCGGGACAGCCACCGGGGAGCTGTTTTTT
.	.	TRBV11-2	TRBJ2-1	CASSYRRGLLNEQFF	TGTGCCAGCAGCTACCGGAGGGGGCTATTGAATGAGCAGTTCTTC
.	TRBD2	TRBV28	TRBJ2-7	CASSRLPSGLAGVIDF	TGTGCCAGCAGTCGCCTACCCTCGGGACTAGCGGGAGTAATTGACTTC
.	.	TRBV6-5	TRBJ1-1	CASSYSIGFEAFF	TGTGCCAGCAGTTACTCTATTGGTTTTGAAGCTTTCTTT
few	.	TRBV4-1	TRBJ2-1	CASSPSDPNSYNEQFF	TGCGCCAGCAGCCCCTCGGACCCAAACTCCTACAATGAGCAGTTCTTC
.	TRBD1	TRBV18	TRBJ2-3	CASSPVALRGPGGAADTQYF	TGTGCCAGCTCACCAGTCGCACTTCGAGGTCCAGGGGGCGCGGCAGATACGCAGTATTTT
.	TRBD1	TRBV28	TRBJ2-1	CASSPWDRRTYNEQFF	TGTGCCAGCAGTCCCTGGGACAGGAGAACCTACAATGAGCAGTTCTTC
.	.	TRBV6-1	TRBJ1-3	CASSEAWGSSGNTIYF	TGTGCCAGCAGTGAAGCATGGGGGAGCTCTGGAAACACCATATATTTT
.	.	TRBV28	TRBJ2-1	CASSPGRGINEQFF	TGTGCCAGCAGCCCTGGTAGGGGAATCAATGAGCAGTTCTTC
.	.	TRBV7-3	TRBJ2-5	CASSPGRGETQYF	TGTGCCAGCAGCCCCGGCCGGGGCGAGACCCAGTACTTC
.	.	TRBV6-6	TRBJ2-7	CASSHQGNEQYF	TGTGCCAGCAGTCATCAGGGGAACGAGCAGTACTTC
.	TRBD1	TRBV19	TRBJ2-2	CASSTQGAGTGELFF	TGTGCCAGTAGTACCCAGGGGGCTGGCACCGGGGAGCTGTTTTTT
.	.	TRBV2	TRBJ1-4	CASRRGSATNEKLFF	TGTGCCAGCAGGAGAGGCTCCGCAACTAATGAAAAACTGTTTTTT
.	.	TRBV6-5	TRBJ1-4	CASSHGLANEKLFF	TGTGCCAGCAGCCACGGGCTAGCTAATGAAAAACTGTTTTTT